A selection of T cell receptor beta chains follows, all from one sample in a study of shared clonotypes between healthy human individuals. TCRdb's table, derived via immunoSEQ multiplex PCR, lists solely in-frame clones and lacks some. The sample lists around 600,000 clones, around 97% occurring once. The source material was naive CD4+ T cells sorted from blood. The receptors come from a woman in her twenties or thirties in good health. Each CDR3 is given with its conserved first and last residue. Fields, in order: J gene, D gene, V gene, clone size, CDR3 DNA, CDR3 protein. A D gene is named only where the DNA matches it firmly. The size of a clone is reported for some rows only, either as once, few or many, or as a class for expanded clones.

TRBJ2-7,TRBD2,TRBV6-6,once,TGTGCCAGCAGTTACTCGACTAGCGGTGCGTACGAGCAGTACTTC,CASSYSTSGAYEQYF
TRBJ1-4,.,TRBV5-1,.,TGCGCCAGCAGCCGTAATCCCTTGTCCGGGAATGCTAATGAAAAACTGTTTTTT,CASSRNPLSGNANEKLFF
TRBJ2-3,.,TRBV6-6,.,TGTGCCAGCAGGACTCACCTCGGGACAGATACGCAGTATTTT,CASRTHLGTDTQYF
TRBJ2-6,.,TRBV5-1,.,TGCGCCAGCAGCCCGTTCGTGGCCAACGTCCTGACTTTC,CASSPFVANVLTF
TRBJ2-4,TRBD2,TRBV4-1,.,TGCGCCAGCAGCCGAGGACTAGCGGGAGGGCTCGTCAAAAACATTCAGTACTTC,CASSRGLAGGLVKNIQYF
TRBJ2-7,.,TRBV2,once,TGTGCCACCCGCGGGCGGGGACTGTACTACGAGCAGTACTTC,CATRGRGLYYEQYF
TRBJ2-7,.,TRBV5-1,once,TGCGCCAGCAGCTTGGCCGGGGACAGCGGGCACGAGCAGTACTTC,CASSLAGDSGHEQYF
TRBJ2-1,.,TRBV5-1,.,TGCGCCAGCAGCTTTCCGCGGGCTCCAGAGGGCTTCTCCTACAATGAGCAGTTCTTC,CASSFPRAPEGFSYNEQFF
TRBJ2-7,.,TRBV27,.,TGTGCCAGCAGTTTATCGGCAGGGCCCTACGAGCAGTACTTC,CASSLSAGPYEQYF
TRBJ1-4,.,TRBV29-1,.,TGCAGCGCCGTGAGATCAACTAATGAAAAACTGTTTTTT,CSAVRSTNEKLFF
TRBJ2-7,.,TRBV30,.,TGTGCCTGGAGTGTACAAGGGTTGGGCGAGCAGTACTTC,CAWSVQGLGEQYF
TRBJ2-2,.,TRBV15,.,TGTGCCACCAGCAGCCAACTCTCCACCGGGGAGCTGTTTTTT,CATSSQLSTGELFF
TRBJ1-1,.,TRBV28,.,TGTGCCAGCGGCCCGATCAGGTCGGGAGCTTTCTTT,CASGPIRSGAFF
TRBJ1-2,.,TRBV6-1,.,TGTGCCAGCAGTGAACTGGGGTTTCAGGGTGAAGGCTACACCTTC,CASSELGFQGEGYTF
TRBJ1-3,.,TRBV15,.,TGTGCCACCAGCACTGGATCGAGCTCTGGAAACACCATATATTTT,CATSTGSSSGNTIYF
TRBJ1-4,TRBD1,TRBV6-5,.,TGTGCCAGCAGTTACCAAGGACAGGGGGTAGAAAAACTGTTTTTT,CASSYQGQGVEKLFF
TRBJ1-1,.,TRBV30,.,TGTGCCTGGAGTTGGAACACTGAAGCTTTCTTT,CAWSWNTEAFF
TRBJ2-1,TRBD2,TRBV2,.,TGTGCCAGCAGTCTCGGGACTAGCGGGTGGTATGAGCAGTTCTTC,CASSLGTSGWYEQFF
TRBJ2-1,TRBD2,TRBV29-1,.,TGCAGCGTTGTGAGCGGGAATACAGTGACTGGGCAGTTCTTC,CSVVSGNTVTGQFF
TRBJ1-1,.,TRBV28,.,TGTGCCAGCAGTTTAGGGGGGCTGAACACTGAAGCTTTCTTT,CASSLGGLNTEAFF
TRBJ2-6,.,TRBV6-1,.,TGTGCCAGCAACGCCAAAAGCTCTGGGGCCAACGTCCTGACTTTC,CASNAKSSGANVLTF
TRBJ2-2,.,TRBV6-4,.,TGTGCCAGCAGGGGTGCTGGTACCTCCGGGGAGCTGTTTTTT,CASRGAGTSGELFF
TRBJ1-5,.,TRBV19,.,TGTGCCAGTAGTATAACCGGCAGGGATGGCCAGCCCCAGCATTTT,CASSITGRDGQPQHF
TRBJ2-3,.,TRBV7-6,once,TGTGCCAGCAGCTTAACGAGTAGTAGCGCAGATACGCAGTATTTT,CASSLTSSSADTQYF
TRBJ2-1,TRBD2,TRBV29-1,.,TGCAGCGTTGAAGATAGGCGGGGGGAGCAGTTCTTC,CSVEDRRGEQFF
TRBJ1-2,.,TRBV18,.,TGTGCCAGCTCACCAACAGGAGAGTATGGCTACACCTTC,CASSPTGEYGYTF
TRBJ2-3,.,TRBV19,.,TGTGCCAGTAGTATCTGGGGTCGCGGGAGCACAGATACGCAGTATTTT,CASSIWGRGSTDTQYF
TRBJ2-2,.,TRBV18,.,TGTGCCAGCTCACCAGGAGGCCGCGGAGTAACGGGGGAGCTGTTTTTT,CASSPGGRGVTGELFF
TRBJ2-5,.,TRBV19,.,TGTGCCACACGCGCTTTGGGGCGGAATAAAGAGACCCAGTACTTC,CATRALGRNKETQYF
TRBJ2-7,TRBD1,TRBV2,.,TGTGCCAGCAGCCTACAGGCAGGGGGCGAAAACGAGCAGTACTTC,CASSLQAGGENEQYF
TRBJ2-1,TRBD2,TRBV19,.,TGTGCCAGTAGTAGACTAGCGGGAGGGAGCAATGAGCAGTTCTTC,CASSRLAGGSNEQFF
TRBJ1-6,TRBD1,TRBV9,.,TGTGCCAGCAGCGTGACAGGGTCGAATTCACCCCTCCACTTT,CASSVTGSNSPLHF
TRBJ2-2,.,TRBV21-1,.,TGTGCCAGGATACCGCGGACAGGGAGGGTCACCGGGGAGCTGTTTTTT,CARIPRTGRVTGELFF
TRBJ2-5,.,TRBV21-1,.,TGTGCCAGCAAAGGACAAGAGACCCAGTACTTC,CASKGQETQYF
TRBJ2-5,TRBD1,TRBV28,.,TGTGCCAGCGGAACAGGGGGCAGTGAGACCCAGTACTTC,CASGTGGSETQYF
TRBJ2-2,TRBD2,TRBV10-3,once,TGTGCCATCAGTGATTGGGGTAGCGGGCCTCCGAACACCGGGGAGCTGTTTTTT,CAISDWGSGPPNTGELFF
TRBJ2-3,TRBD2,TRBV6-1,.,TGTGCCAGCAGTGAAAGAGGCCTAGCGGGAGGGGATACGCAGTATTTT,CASSERGLAGGDTQYF
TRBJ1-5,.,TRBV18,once,TGTGCCAGCTCACCCGGGGAGAATCAGCCCCAGCATTTT,CASSPGENQPQHF
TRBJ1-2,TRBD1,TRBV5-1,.,TGCGCCAGCAGGGAGGGACAGGGGGCCTCATATGGCTACACCTTC,CASREGQGASYGYTF
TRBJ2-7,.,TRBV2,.,TGTGCCAAATACAGGTCCTACGAGCAGTACTTC,CAKYRSYEQYF
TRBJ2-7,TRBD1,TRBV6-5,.,TGTGCCAGCAGTCCCGACAGGGGGCTTTTCTACGAGCAGTACTTC,CASSPDRGLFYEQYF
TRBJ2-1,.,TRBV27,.,TGTGCCAGCAGTTTTTCAGCACGCTCCTACAATGAGCAGTTCTTC,CASSFSARSYNEQFF
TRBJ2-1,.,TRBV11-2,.,TGTGCCAGCAGCTTAGATTTCAGGAATGAGCAGTTCTTC,CASSLDFRNEQFF
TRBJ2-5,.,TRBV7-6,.,TGTGCCAGCAGGGATCGCGAGACCCAGTACTTC,CASRDRETQYF
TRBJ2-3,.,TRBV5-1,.,TGCGCCAGCAGCTTACAGGGAACAGATACGCAGTATTTT,CASSLQGTDTQYF
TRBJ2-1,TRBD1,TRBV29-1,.,TGCAGCGCCCTCAGGGGACAGGGAGTCGTCAATGAGCAGTTCTTC,CSALRGQGVVNEQFF
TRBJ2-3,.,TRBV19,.,TGTGCCAGTAGTATTTTAGGTTCCAGCGCGGTGAGCACAGATACGCAGTATTTT,CASSILGSSAVSTDTQYF
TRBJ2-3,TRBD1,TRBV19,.,TGTGCCAGTATCCCACGCGCTGGACAGGGAAAAAGAGATACGCAGTATTTT,CASIPRAGQGKRDTQYF
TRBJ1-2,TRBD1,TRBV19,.,TGTGCCAGTAGTTCCGGGACAGGTATCTCCGCTAACTATGGCTACACCTTC,CASSSGTGISANYGYTF
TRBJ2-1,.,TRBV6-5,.,TGTGCCAGCAGTCCCTCCGGACTGAACAATGAGCAGTTCTTC,CASSPSGLNNEQFF
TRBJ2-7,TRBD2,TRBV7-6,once,TGTGCCAGCAGCTTAGGACTAGCGGGCGCCGAGCAGTACTTC,CASSLGLAGAEQYF
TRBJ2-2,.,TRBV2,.,TGTGCCAGCACCTGGGACACCGCACCCGGGGAGCTGTTTTTT,CASTWDTAPGELFF
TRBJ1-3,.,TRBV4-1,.,TGCGCCAGCAGCCAAGTCGATGCTGGAAACACCATATATTTT,CASSQVDAGNTIYF
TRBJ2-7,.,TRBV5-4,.,TGTGCCAGCAGCGTACAGGGAATTCACGAGCAGTACTTC,CASSVQGIHEQYF
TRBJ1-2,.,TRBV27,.,TGTGCCAGCAGCCTAGGGCGGGGCCTCGGGGGCTACACCTTC,CASSLGRGLGGYTF
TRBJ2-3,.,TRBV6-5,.,TGTGCCAGCAGCTTCTCCGGGCCTGGGTCAGATACGCAGTATTTT,CASSFSGPGSDTQYF
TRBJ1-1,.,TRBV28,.,TGTGCCAGCAGTTTATTTCCGGGTATACGGGGTGAAGCTTTCTTT,CASSLFPGIRGEAFF
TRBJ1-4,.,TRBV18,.,TGTGCCAGCTCACCATCCCCAGGGGATGAAAAACTGTTTTTT,CASSPSPGDEKLFF
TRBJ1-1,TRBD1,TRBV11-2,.,TGTGCCAGCAGCTTAAACAGGGGGGTTGGCACTGAAGCTTTCTTT,CASSLNRGVGTEAFF
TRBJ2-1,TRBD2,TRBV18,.,TGTGCCAGCTCTCCTGAAGCGGGAGTGGCCAATGAGCAGTTCTTC,CASSPEAGVANEQFF